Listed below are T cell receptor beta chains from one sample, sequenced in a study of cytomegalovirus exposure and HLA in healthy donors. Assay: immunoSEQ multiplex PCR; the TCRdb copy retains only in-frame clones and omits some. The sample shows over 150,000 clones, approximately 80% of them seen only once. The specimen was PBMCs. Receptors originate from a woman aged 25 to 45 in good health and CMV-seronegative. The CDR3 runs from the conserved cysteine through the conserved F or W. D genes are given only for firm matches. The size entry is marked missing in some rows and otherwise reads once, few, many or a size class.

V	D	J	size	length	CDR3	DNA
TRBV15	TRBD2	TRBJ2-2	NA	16	CATSRDTSGHTGELFF	TGTGCCACCAGCAGAGACACTAGCGGACACACCGGGGAGCTGTTTTTT
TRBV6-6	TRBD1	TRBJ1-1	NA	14	CASSYSQGATEAFF	TGTGCCAGCAGTTACTCGCAGGGGGCCACTGAAGCTTTCTTT
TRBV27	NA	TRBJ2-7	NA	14	CASSLGAVSYEQYF	TGTGCCAGCAGTTTAGGGGCTGTCTCCTACGAGCAGTACTTC
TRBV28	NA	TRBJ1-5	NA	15	CASSLTPESNQPQHF	TGTGCCAGCAGTTTGACACCTGAGAGCAATCAGCCCCAGCATTTT
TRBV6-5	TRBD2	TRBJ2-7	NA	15	CASSYDLAGGNEQYF	TGTGCCAGCAGTTACGACCTAGCGGGAGGAAACGAGCAGTACTTC
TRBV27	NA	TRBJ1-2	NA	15	CASRPRGVHNYGYTF	TGTGCCAGCCGCCCAAGGGGCGTTCATAACTATGGCTACACCTTC
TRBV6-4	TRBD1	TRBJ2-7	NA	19	CASLPILGPVGRGRWEQYF	TGTGCCAGCCTCCCCATATTAGGTCCCGTTGGCAGGGGGCGATGGGAGCAGTACTTC
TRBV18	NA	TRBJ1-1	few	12	CASSPLQGEAFF	TGTGCCAGCTCACCGCTACAGGGAGAAGCTTTCTTT
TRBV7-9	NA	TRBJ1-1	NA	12	CSSTGGTLEAFF	TGTTCCAGCACCGGAGGGACTCTCGAAGCTTTCTTT
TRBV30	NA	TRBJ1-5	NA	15	CAWNRGPRGNQPQHF	TGTGCCTGGAATCGAGGCCCAAGGGGGAATCAGCCCCAGCATTTT
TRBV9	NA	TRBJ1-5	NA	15	CASSARGGSNQPQHF	TGTGCCAGCAGCGCTCGCGGGGGATCCAATCAGCCCCAGCATTTT
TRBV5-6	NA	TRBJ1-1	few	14	CASSLGRRNTEAFF	TGTGCCAGCAGCTTGGGACGGAGGAACACTGAAGCTTTCTTT
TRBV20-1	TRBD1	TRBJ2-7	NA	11	CSPRTGYEQYF	TGCAGTCCACGGACAGGCTACGAGCAGTACTTC